This TCR beta chain was sequenced during a study of T cell responses to AZD1222 COVID-19 vaccine. Study-level background: Pooling of second doses given at about 4 or about 12 weeks was done.

On this clone: The antigen remains undetermined.

Only in-frame clones appear in the TCRdb table, and some are missing; sequencing was by immunoSEQ multiplex PCR. This table holds around 94,000 clones, 70% to 90% found once. In germline, CDR1 is SGHRS, CDR2 YFSETQ. The CDR3 covers 13 residues. V lost 3 bases to trimming and J lost 4 bases, with 10 bases between them. Notes on the study in general: Researchers report vaccine-associated CD4 TCRs spanning spike, with dominance at 160-218 and 743-854. The sample set comprised mostly white British donors with more females, and clonal diversity was possibly underestimated. Regions left unmutated in variants are reportedly the target of nearly half of spike-specific TCRs.

The chain links TRBV5-1 to TRBJ1-1; tentatively, D is TRBD1 (5 bases). This clonotype originated in an adult in good health. The material was peripheral blood, obtained on day 0 of AZD1222 vaccination. CDR3: CASSYGGVTEAFF. CDR3 coding DNA: TGCGCCAGCAGCTATGGGGGGGTCACTGAAGCTTTCTTT.